One T cell receptor (beta chain) is described in this entry. Its antigen is undetermined. The data stem from a study of CD8+CD57+ T cells in acquired aplastic anemia. As for the study in general: CD4+ cells from healthy donors averaged about 10.8 million reads. Study results and caveats: Shared by patients and controls, around 27 CD8+ CDR3s were abundant in patients. Simpson's diversity of CD8+ cells was not significantly different in patients compared with controls.

The template for TCR beta VDJ and CDR3 sequence profiling was genomic DNA. From the reads, TCRdb called clonotypes with MiXCR, one entry per CDR3 protein. The sample shows 200,000 to 250,000 distinct CDR3 sequences, around 60% of them seen only once. Germline V CDR1 and CDR2: SEHNR, FQNEAQ (reference sequence). The CDR3 sequence is 13 residues long. Trimming at V came to 4 bases and at J to 4 bases, leaving 0 bases not matched to a gene. Sequenced material: sorted CD4+, CD8+, or CD8+CD57+ T cells (not recorded which) from PBMCs. V is TRBV7-9 and J is TRBJ1-5; 8 nucleotides agree with TRBD1. This sequence was found in a human donor in good health. In DNA, the CDR3 is TGTGCCAGCAGCTGGGACAGGAATCAGCCCCAGCATTTT. Its translation is CASSWDRNQPQHF.